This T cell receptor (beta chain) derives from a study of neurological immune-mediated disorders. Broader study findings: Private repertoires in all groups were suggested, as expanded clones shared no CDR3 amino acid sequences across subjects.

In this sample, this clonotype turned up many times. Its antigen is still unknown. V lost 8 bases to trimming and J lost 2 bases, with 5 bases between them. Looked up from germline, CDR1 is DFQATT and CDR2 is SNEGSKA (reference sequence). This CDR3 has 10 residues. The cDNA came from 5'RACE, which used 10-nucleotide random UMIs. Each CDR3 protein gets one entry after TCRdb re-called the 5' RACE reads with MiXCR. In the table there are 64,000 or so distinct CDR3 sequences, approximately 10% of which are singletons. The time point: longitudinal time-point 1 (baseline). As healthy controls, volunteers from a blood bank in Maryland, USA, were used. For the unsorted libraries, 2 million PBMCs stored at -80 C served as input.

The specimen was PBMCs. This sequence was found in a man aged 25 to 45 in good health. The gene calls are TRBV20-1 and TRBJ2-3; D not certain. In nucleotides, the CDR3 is TGCAGTCACGACACAGATACGCAGTATTTT. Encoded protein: CSHDTDTQYF.